This T cell receptor (beta chain) was observed in a study of Ad26.COV2.S vaccination and SARS-CoV-2 variants. Sample treatment: around 19 received Ad26.COV2.S at low or high dose, single or two shots; roughly 5 received placebo; per-sample allocation not given. Vaccine and placebo recipients were sampled on day 63 after the first injection. With V trimmed by 7 bases and J by 9 bases, 14 bases remained unmatched. Germline lookup yields CDR1 PRHDT and CDR2 FYEKMQ (reference sequence). This CDR3 has 15 amino acids. Sequencing was performed with immunoSEQ multiplex PCR; in TCRdb, only in-frame clones are kept and a portion is missing. Among hundreds of thousands of clones listed, roughly 81% were seen once. This clone was recorded only once.

The chain recombines TRBV13 with TRBJ2-4; 8 positions agree with TRBD2. The sample consisted of peripheral blood, taken in a trial of Ad26.COV2.S vaccine versus placebo. The sequence came from a person between 18 and 59 years old who received the Ad26.COV2.S COVID-19 vaccine or a placebo. The CDR3 spells CASTRLGRDFSIQYF. The CDR3 bases are TGTGCCAGCACAAGACTCGGGAGGGACTTTTCCATTCAGTACTTC.